This is a list of T cell receptor beta chains from one sample in a study of blood T cell repertoires in COVID-19. TCRdb keeps only in-frame clones here, not all; method: immunoSEQ multiplex PCR. Among around 300,000 clones listed, just under 90% were seen once. Sequenced input: PBMCs or T cells enriched from blood (not recorded which). The receptors were sampled from a woman aged 60-75 years who had recovered from COVID-19. Both conserved end residues are part of each CDR3. The D gene is left open where the match is weak. Clone sizes are given selectively: once, few, many, or a class where the clone is expanded.

TRBV7-3	TRBJ1-1	.	TRBD1	TGTGCCAGCAGCTTAACAGGGACAGGGGGTACTGAAGCTTTCTTT	CASSLTGTGGTEAFF
TRBV7-3	TRBJ1-1	.	.	TGTGCCAGCGGAGACGGCACTGAAGCTTTCTTT	CASGDGTEAFF
TRBV6-5	TRBJ2-7	once	TRBD1	TGTGCCAGCAGACCGGGACAGAAATTATTTGAGCAGTACTTC	CASRPGQKLFEQYF
TRBV5-4	TRBJ1-2	.	.	TGTGCCAGCAGAGTACAGGGTGAGTATGGCTACACCTTC	CASRVQGEYGYTF
TRBV5-1	TRBJ1-2	once	.	TGCGCCAGCAGCCCTATTTTAACAGAATCGTATGGCTACACCTTC	CASSPILTESYGYTF
TRBV28	TRBJ1-5	once	TRBD1	TGTGCCAGCAGCACAGGGGGCGAAAGGGAACAGCCCCAGCATTTT	CASSTGGEREQPQHF
TRBV30	TRBJ1-3	.	.	TGTGCCTGGAGCCGCCAGGGCGGAAACACCATATATTTT	CAWSRQGGNTIYF
TRBV10-1	TRBJ2-5	.	TRBD1	TGCGCCAGCAGCCCGGGACAGGGGAGCCAGTACTTC	CASSPGQGSQYF
TRBV20-1	TRBJ2-1	.	TRBD2	TGCAGTGCTAGTGCTAGCGGGCCTAGGGGGGGTGAGCAGTTCTTC	CSASASGPRGGEQFF
TRBV28	TRBJ1-5	.	.	TGTGCCAGCAGAGACCCGGGAGGTCAGCCCCAGCATTTT	CASRDPGGQPQHF
TRBV10-3	TRBJ2-5	.	.	TGTGCCATCAGTGAGTCAAAGCTCCAAGAGACCCAGTACTTC	CAISESKLQETQYF
TRBV30	TRBJ2-3	.	TRBD1	TGTGCCTGGAGTCGGACAGGGGGTTTGGCAGATACGCAGTATTTT	CAWSRTGGLADTQYF